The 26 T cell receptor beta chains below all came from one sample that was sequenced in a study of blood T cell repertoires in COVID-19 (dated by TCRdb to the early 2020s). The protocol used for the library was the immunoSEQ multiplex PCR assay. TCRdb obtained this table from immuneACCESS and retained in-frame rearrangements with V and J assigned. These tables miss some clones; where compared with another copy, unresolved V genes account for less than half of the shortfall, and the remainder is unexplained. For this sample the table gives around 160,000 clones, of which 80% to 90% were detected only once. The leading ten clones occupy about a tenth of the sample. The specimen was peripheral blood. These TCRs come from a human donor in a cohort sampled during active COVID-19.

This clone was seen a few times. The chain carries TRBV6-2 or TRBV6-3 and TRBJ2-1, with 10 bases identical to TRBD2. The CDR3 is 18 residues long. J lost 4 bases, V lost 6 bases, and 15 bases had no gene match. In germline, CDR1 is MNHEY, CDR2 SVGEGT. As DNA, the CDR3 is TGTGCCAGCAGCCTAACCAGACTAGCGGGCGCCCTTTACAATGAGCAGTTCTTC. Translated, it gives CASSLTRLAGALYNEQFF.

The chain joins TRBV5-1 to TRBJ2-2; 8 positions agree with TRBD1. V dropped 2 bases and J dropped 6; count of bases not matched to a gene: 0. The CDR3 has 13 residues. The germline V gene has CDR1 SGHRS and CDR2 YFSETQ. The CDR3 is CASSLQGAGELFF. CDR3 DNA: TGCGCCAGCAGCTTACAGGGGGCCGGGGAGCTGTTTTTT.

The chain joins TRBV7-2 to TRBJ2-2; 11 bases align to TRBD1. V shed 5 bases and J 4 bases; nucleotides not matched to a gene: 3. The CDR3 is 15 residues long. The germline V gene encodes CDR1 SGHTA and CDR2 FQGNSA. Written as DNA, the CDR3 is TGTGCCAGCAGCCACGGGACAGGGGGCACCGGGGAGCTGTTTTTT. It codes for CASSHGTGGTGELFF.

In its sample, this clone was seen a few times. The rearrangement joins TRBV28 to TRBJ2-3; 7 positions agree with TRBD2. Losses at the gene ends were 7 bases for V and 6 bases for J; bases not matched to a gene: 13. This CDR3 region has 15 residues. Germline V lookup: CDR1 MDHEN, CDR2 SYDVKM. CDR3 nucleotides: TGTGCCAGCATTCGTGGGCGGGGGTATGGGGATACGCAGTATTTT. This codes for CASIRGRGYGDTQYF.

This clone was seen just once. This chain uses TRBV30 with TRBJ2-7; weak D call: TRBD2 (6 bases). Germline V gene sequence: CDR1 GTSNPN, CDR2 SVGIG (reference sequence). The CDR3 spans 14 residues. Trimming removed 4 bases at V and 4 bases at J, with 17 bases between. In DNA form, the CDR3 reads TGTGCCTGGACCCATATGGGCGGGAAATACGAGCAGTACTTC. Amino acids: CAWTHMGGKYEQYF.

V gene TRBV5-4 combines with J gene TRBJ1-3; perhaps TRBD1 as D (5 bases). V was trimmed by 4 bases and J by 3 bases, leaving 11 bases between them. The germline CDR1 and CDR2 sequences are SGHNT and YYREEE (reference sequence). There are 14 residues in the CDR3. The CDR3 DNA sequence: TGTGCCAGCAGCGACGACAGAAATGGAAACACCATATATTTT. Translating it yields CASSDDRNGNTIYF.

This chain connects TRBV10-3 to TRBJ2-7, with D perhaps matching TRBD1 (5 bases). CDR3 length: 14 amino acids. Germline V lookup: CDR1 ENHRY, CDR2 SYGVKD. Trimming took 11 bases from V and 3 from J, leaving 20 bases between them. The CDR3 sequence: CAPFPRRVVYEQYF. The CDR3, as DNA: TGTGCCCCTTTCCCGCGCAGGGTTGTCTACGAGCAGTACTTC.

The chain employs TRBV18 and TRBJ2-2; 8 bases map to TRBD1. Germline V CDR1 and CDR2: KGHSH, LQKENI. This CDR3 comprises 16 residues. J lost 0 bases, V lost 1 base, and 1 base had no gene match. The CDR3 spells CASSPQQGANTGELFF. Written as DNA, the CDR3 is TGTGCCAGCTCACCACAACAGGGGGCGAACACCGGGGAGCTGTTTTTT. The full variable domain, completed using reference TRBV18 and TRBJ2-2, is NAGVMQNPRHLVRRRGQEARLRCSPMKGHSHVYWYRQLPEEGLKFMVYLQKENIIDESGMPKERFSAEFPKEGPSILRIQQVVRGDSAAYFCASSPQQGANTGELFFGEGSRLTVL.

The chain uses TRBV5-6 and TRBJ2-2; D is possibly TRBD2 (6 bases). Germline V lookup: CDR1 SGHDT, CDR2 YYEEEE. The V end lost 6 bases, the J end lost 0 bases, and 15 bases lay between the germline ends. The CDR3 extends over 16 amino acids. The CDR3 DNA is TGTGCCAGCATCGAAATGGGACTGCCGAACACCGGGGAGCTGTTTTTT. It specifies CASIEMGLPNTGELFF.

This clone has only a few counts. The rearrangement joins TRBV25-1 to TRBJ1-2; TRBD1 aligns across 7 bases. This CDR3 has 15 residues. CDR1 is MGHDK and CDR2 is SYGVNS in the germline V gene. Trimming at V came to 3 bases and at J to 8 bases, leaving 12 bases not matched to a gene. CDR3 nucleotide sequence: TGTGCCAGCAGTGACCCGGACAGGTTCGCCGAAGGCTACACCTTC. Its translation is CASSDPDRFAEGYTF.

In DNA, the CDR3 is TGTGCCAGCAGCTTAGGGGTGGCGGTCCAAGAGACCCAGTACTTC. Protein: CASSLGVAVQETQYF. This chain connects TRBV11-2 to TRBJ2-5; D unclear. CDR1 and CDR2 from the germline V gene are SGHAT and FQNNGV. The CDR3 is 15 amino acids. The germline V and J ends were trimmed by 1 base and 1 base, with 10 bases remaining between them.

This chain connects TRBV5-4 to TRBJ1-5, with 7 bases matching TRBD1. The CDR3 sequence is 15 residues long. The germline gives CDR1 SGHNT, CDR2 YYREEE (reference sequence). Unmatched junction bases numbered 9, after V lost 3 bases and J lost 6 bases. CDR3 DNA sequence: TGTGCCAGCAGCTCGGACGTAGGGGGCGGTCAGCCCCAGCATTTT. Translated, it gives CASSSDVGGGQPQHF.

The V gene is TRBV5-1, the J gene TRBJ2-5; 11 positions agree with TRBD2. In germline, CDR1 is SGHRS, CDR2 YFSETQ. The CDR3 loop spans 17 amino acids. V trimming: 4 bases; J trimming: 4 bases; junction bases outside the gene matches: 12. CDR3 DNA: TGCGCCAGCAGCCGTAATGGGCTAGCGGGGGGCTCAGAGACCCAGTACTTC. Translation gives CASSRNGLAGGSETQYF.

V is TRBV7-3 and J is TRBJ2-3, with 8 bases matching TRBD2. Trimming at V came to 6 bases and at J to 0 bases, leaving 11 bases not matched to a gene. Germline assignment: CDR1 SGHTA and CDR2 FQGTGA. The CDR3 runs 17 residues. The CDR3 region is CASSRGLGGGSTDTQYF. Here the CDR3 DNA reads TGTGCCAGCAGTCGGGGACTAGGAGGGGGAAGCACAGATACGCAGTATTTT.

CDR3 sequence: CSASVRTSGYEQYF. The CDR3 DNA reads as TGCAGTGCTAGTGTGCGGACTAGCGGCTACGAGCAGTACTTC. V and J are TRBV20-1 and TRBJ2-7, with 10 bases that match TRBD2. Trimming removed 3 bases from V and 3 bases from J; junction bases left unmatched: 5. This CDR3 spans 14 amino acids. The germline gives CDR1 DFQATT, CDR2 SNEGSKA (reference sequence).

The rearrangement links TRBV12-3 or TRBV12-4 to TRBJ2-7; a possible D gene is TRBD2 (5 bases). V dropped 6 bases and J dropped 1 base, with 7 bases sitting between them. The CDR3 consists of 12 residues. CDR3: CASRGLSYEQYF. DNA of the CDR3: TGTGCCAGCAGAGGACTTTCCTACGAGCAGTACTTC.

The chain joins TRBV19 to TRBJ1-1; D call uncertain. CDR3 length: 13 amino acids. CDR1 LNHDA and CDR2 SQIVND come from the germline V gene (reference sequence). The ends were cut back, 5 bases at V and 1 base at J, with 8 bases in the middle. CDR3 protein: CASSPAGNTEAFF. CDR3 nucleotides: TGTGCCAGTAGTCCTGCGGGGAACACTGAAGCTTTCTTT.

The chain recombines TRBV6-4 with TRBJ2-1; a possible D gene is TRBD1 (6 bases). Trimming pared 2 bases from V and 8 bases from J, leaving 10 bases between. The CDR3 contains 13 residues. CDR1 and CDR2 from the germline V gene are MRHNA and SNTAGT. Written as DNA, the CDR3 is TGTGCCAGCAGTGACATCTGGGGGCATGAGCAGTTCTTC. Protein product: CASSDIWGHEQFF.

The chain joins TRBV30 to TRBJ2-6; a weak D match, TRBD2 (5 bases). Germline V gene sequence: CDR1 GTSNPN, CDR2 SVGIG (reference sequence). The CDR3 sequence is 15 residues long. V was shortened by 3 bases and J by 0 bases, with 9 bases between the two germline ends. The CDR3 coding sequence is TGTGCCTGGAGCGCACGGGGCTCTGGGGCCAACGTCCTGACTTTC. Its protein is CAWSARGSGANVLTF. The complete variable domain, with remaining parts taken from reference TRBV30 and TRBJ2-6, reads SQTIHQWPATLVQPVGSPLSLECTVEGTSNPNLYWYRQAAGRGLQLLFYSVGIGQISSEVPQNLSASRPQDRQFILSSKKLLLSDSGFYLCAWSARGSGANVLTFGAGSRLTVL.

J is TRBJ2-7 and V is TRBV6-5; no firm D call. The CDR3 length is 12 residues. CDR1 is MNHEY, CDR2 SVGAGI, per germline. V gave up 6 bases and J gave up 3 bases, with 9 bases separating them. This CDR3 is CASRSTYYEQYF. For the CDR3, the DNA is TGTGCCAGCAGGTCCACCTACTACGAGCAGTACTTC.

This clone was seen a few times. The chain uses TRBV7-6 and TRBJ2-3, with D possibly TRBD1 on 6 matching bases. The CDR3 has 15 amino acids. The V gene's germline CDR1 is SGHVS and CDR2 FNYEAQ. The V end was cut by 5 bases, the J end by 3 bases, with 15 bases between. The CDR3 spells CASSLLGHPTDTQYF. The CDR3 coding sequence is TGTGCCAGCAGCCTCTTGGGACATCCTACAGATACGCAGTATTTT.

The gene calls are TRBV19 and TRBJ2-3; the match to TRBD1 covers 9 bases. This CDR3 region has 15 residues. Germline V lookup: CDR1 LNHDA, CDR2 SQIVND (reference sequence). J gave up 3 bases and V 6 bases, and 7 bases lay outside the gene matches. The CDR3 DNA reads TGTGCCAGTAGGCCGGGACAGGGCGTTACAGATACGCAGTATTTT. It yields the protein CASRPGQGVTDTQYF.

The CDR3 DNA reads TGTGCCAGCAGCCCTCGAAGGGAGCGGGAGTTATACAATGAGCAGTTCTTC. Its translation is CASSPRRERELYNEQFF. The chain links TRBV7-9 to TRBJ2-1; 8 bases line up with TRBD2. Looked up from germline, CDR1 is SEHNR and CDR2 is FQNEAQ (reference sequence). Germline trimming cut 5 bases from V and 4 bases from J; bases unmatched to any gene: 13. The CDR3 extends over 17 amino acids.

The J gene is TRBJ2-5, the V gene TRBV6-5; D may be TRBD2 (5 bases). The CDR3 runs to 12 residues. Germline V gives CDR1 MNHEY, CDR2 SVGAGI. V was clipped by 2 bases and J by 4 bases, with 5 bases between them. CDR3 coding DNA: TGTGCCAGCAGTTACGCGGGAGAGACCCAGTACTTC. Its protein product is CASSYAGETQYF.

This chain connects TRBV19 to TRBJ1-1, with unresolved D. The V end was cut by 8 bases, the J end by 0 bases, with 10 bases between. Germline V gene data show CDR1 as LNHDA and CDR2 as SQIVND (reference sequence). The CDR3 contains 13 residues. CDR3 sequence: CASRFSVNTEAFF. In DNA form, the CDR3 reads TGTGCCAGTCGTTTCTCGGTGAACACTGAAGCTTTCTTT.

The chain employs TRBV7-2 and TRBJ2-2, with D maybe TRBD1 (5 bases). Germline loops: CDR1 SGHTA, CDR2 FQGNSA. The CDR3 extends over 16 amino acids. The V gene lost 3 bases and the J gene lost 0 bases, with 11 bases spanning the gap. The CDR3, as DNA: TGTGCCAGCAGCTTCCAGGGATTTACGAACACCGGGGAGCTGTTTTTT. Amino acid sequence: CASSFQGFTNTGELFF.